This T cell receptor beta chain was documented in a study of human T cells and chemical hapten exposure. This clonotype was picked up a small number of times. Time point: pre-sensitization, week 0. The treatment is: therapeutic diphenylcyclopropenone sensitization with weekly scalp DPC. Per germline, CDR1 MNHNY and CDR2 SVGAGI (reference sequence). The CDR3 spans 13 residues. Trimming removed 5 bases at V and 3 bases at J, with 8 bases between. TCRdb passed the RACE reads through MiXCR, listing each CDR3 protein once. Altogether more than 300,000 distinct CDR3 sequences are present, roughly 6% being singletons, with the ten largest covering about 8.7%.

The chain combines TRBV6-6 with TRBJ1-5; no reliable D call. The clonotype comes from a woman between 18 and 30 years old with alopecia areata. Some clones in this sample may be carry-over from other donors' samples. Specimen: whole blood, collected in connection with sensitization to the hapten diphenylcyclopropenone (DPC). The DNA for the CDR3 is TGTGCCAGCAGTGATAAGACCAATCAGCCCCAGCATTTT. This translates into CASSDKTNQPQHF.